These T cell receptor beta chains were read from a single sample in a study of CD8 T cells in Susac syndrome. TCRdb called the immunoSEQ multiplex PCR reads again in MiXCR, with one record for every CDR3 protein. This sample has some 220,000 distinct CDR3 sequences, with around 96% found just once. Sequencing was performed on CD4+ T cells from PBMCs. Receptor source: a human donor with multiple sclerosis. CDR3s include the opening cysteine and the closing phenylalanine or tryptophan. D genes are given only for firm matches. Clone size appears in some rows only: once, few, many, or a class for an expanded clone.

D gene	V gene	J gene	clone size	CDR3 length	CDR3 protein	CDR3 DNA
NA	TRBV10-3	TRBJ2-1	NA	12	CAISESGNEQFF	TGTGCCATCAGTGAGTCCGGGAATGAGCAGTTCTTC
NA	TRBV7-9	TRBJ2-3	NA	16	CASSPSVRVSTDTQYF	TGTGCCAGCAGCCCTAGTGTTCGGGTGAGCACAGATACGCAGTATTTT
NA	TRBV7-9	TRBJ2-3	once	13	CASSLSSADTQYF	TGTGCCAGCAGCTTAAGCTCGGCAGATACGCAGTATTTT
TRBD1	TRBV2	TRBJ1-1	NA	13	CASRNRGNTEAFF	TGTGCCAGCAGGAACAGGGGAAACACTGAAGCTTTCTTT
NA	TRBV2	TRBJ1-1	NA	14	CASSERGYYTEAFF	TGTGCCAGCAGTGAGAGGGGTTATTACACTGAAGCTTTCTTT
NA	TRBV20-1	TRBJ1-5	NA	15	CSARDSSGGNQPQHF	TGCAGTGCTAGAGATAGTTCGGGAGGCAATCAGCCCCAGCATTTT
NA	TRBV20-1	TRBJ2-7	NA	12	CSATTRLYEQYF	TGCAGTGCTACCACCCGGCTCTACGAGCAGTACTTC
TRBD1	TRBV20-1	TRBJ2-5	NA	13	CSAWDRAYETQYF	TGCAGTGCTTGGGACAGGGCTTATGAGACCCAGTACTTC
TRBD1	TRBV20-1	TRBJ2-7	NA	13	CSAEDRVSYEQYF	TGCAGTGCGGAGGACAGGGTATCCTACGAGCAGTACTTC
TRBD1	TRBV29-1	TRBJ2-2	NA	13	CSVGQGATGELFF	TGCAGCGTTGGGCAGGGGGCCACCGGGGAGCTGTTTTTT
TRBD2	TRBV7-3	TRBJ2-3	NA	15	CASSMTSATTDTQYF	TGTGCCAGCAGCATGACTAGCGCCACCACAGATACGCAGTATTTT
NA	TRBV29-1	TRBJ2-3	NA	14	CSVRDTRITDTQYF	TGCAGCGTGCGGGACACAAGAATCACAGATACGCAGTATTTT
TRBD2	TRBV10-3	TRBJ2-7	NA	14	CAISENGGAYEQYF	TGTGCCATCAGTGAGAACGGGGGGGCTTACGAGCAGTACTTC
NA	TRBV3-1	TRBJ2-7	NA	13	CASSQGTVGEQYF	TGTGCCAGCAGCCAAGGCACCGTGGGGGAGCAGTACTTC
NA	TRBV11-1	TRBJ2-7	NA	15	CASSPTGNPWDEQYF	TGTGCCAGCAGCCCCACTGGAAACCCCTGGGACGAGCAGTACTTC
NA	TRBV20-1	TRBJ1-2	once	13	CSARVGGVKGYTF	TGCAGTGCTAGAGTAGGAGGGGTTAAAGGCTACACCTTC
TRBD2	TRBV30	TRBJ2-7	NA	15	CAWKATSGFSYEQYF	TGTGCCTGGAAAGCAACTAGCGGATTCTCCTACGAGCAGTACTTC
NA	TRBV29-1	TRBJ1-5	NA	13	CSGSQGINQPQHF	TGCAGCGGATCACAGGGAATCAATCAGCCCCAGCATTTT
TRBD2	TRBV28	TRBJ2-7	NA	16	CASSLPRLAGNYEQYF	TGTGCCAGCAGTCTACCCAGACTAGCGGGAAACTACGAGCAGTACTTC
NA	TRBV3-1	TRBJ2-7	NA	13	CASSLRSVEEQYF	TGTGCCAGCAGCCTCCGGAGCGTCGAAGAGCAGTACTTC
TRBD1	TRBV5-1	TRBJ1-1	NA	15	CASSLVQGASTEAFF	TGCGCCAGCAGCTTGGTACAGGGGGCTAGCACTGAAGCTTTCTTT
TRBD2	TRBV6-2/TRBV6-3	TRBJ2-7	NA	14	CASSYLGLASEQYF	TGTGCCAGCAGTTACTTGGGACTAGCGAGCGAGCAGTACTTC
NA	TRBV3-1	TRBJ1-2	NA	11	CASSQGHGYTF	TGTGCCAGCAGCCAAGGACACGGCTACACCTTC
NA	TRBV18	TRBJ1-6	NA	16	CASSSLPDTNNSPLHF	TGTGCCAGCTCTTCTTTGCCGGACACGAATAATTCACCCCTCCACTTT
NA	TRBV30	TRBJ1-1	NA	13	CAWTKGGNTEAFF	TGTGCCTGGACCAAAGGTGGGAACACTGAAGCTTTCTTT
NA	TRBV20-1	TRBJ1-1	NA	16	CSARDLGKTKNTEAFF	TGCAGTGCTAGAGATTTAGGGAAGACGAAGAACACTGAAGCTTTCTTT
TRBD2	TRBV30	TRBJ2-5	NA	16	CAWSQTGTSGSETQYF	TGTGCCTGGAGTCAAACCGGGACTAGCGGGAGCGAGACCCAGTACTTC
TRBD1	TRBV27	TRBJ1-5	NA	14	CASITRQGGQPQHF	TGTGCCAGCATTACCAGACAGGGAGGCCAGCCCCAGCATTTT
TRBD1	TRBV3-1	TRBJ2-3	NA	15	CASSQERGHADTQYF	TGTGCCAGCAGCCAAGAGAGGGGGCATGCAGATACGCAGTATTTT
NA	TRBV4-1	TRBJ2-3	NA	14	CASSLTTGRDTQYF	TGCGCCAGCAGCCTTACCACAGGGCGAGATACGCAGTATTTT
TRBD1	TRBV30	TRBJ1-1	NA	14	CAWSADRVGTEAFF	TGTGCCTGGAGTGCGGACAGGGTAGGCACTGAAGCTTTCTTT
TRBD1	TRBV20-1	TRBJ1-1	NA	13	CSARKTGSTEAFF	TGCAGTGCTAGAAAGACAGGGAGCACTGAAGCTTTCTTT
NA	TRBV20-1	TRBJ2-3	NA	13	CSRRPASTDTQYF	TGCAGTAGACGGCCAGCTAGCACAGATACGCAGTATTTT
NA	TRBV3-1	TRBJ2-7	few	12	CASSQARDEQYF	TGTGCCAGCAGCCAGGCCAGGGACGAGCAGTACTTC
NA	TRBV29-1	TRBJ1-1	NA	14	CSAGISRGLTEAFF	TGCAGCGCAGGGATAAGTAGAGGGCTCACTGAAGCTTTCTTT
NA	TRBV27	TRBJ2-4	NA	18	CASSPFSLAQLAKNIQYF	TGTGCCAGCAGTCCCTTCAGCCTAGCCCAACTAGCCAAAAACATTCAGTACTTC
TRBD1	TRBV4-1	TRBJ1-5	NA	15	CASSPLYRGAQPQHF	TGCGCCAGCAGCCCGTTATACAGGGGCGCCCAGCCCCAGCATTTT
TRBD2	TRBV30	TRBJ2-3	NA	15	CAWSPGLAGADTQYF	TGTGCCTGGAGTCCGGGACTAGCGGGTGCAGATACGCAGTATTTT
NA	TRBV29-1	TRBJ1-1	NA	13	CSVEARVNTEAFF	TGCAGCGTTGAAGCCAGGGTGAACACTGAAGCTTTCTTT
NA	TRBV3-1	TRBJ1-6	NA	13	CASSHVGDSPLHF	TGTGCCAGCAGCCACGTAGGCGATTCACCCCTCCACTTT
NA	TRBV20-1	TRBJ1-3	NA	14	CSASWFNSGNTIYF	TGCAGTGCTAGCTGGTTTAACTCTGGAAACACCATATATTTT
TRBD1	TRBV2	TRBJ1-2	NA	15	CASLDGQGGNYGYTF	TGTGCCAGCCTTGATGGGCAGGGGGGAAACTATGGCTACACCTTC
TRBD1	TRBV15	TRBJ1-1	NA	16	CATSTTGQGAATEAFF	TGTGCCACCAGCACTACGGGACAGGGGGCAGCGACTGAAGCTTTCTTT
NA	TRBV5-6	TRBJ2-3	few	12	CASSPAGDTQYF	TGTGCCAGCAGCCCCGCGGGGGATACGCAGTATTTT
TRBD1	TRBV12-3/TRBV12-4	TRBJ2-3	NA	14	CASSPGQGTDTQYF	TGTGCCAGCTCACCCGGACAGGGTACAGATACGCAGTATTTT
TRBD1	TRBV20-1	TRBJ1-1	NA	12	CRGDSLNTEAFF	TGCAGAGGGGACAGCTTGAACACTGAAGCTTTCTTT
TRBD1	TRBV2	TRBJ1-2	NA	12	CASSVDRDGYTF	TGTGCCAGCAGTGTTGACAGGGATGGCTACACCTTC
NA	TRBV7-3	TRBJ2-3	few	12	CASSLQGDTQYF	TGTGCCAGCAGCTTACAGGGGGATACGCAGTATTTT
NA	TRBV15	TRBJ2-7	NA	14	CATSRDPHNYEQYF	TGTGCCACCAGCAGAGATCCCCACAATTACGAGCAGTACTTC
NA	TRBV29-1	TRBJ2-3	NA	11	CSGQGTDTQYF	TGCAGCGGCCAGGGAACAGATACGCAGTATTTT
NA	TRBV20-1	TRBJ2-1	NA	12	CSARGGTDEQFF	TGCAGTGCTAGAGGGGGTACGGATGAGCAGTTCTTC
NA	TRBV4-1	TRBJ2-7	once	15	CASSQVGPTRGEQYF	TGCGCCAGCAGCCAAGTAGGGCCCACCCGGGGGGAGCAGTACTTC
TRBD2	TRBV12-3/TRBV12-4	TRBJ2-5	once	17	CASSEWGLAGEQETQYF	TGTGCCAGCAGCGAATGGGGACTAGCGGGGGAGCAAGAGACCCAGTACTTC
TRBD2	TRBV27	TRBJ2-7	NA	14	CASSDLAAGNEQYF	TGTGCCAGCAGTGATCTAGCGGCGGGGAACGAGCAGTACTTC